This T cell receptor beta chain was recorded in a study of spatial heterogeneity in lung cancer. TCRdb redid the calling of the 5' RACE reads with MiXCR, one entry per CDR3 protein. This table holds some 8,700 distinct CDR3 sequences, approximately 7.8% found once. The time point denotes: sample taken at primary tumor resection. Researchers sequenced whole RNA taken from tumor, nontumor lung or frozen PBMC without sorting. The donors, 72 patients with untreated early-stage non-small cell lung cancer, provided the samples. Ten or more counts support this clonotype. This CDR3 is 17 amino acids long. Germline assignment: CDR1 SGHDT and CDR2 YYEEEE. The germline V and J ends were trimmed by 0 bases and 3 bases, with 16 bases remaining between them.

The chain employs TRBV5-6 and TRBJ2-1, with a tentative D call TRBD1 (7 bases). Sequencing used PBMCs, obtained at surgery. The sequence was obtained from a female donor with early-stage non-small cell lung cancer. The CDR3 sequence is CASSLVRGTVRYNEQFF. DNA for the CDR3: TGTGCCAGCAGCTTGGTACGGGGGACAGTCCGCTACAATGAGCAGTTCTTC.